The next 7 T cell receptor beta chains were all read from a single sample in a study of T cells after yellow fever vaccination. TCRdb re-called the 5' RACE reads through MiXCR, storing one row per CDR3 protein. Among around 300,000 distinct CDR3 sequences listed, 13% were seen once. Sequenced here: CD4+ T cells sorted from PBMCs, sampled 45 days after the yellow fever booster vaccination. Source of these receptors: a man aged 30 to 39 who received the YFV17D yellow fever vaccine.

The rearrangement links TRBV15 to TRBJ2-7; D call uncertain. The CDR3 runs 16 residues. Germline V CDR1 and CDR2: LNHNV, YYDKDF (reference sequence). Trimming left V 1 base short and J 0 bases short, with 13 bases between. This chain's CDR3 is CATSRGIGEVSYEQYF. The CDR3 coding sequence is TGTGCCACCAGCAGAGGGATAGGCGAGGTCTCCTACGAGCAGTACTTC.

The sample holds many counts of this clonotype. This chain connects TRBV12-3 or TRBV12-4 to TRBJ2-7; D unclear. The CDR3 runs 13 residues. Trimming removed 3 bases at V and 3 bases at J, with 9 bases between. The CDR3 here is CASSFLARYEQYF. CDR3 sequence (DNA): TGTGCCAGCAGTTTCCTCGCCCGCTACGAGCAGTACTTC.

The CDR3 loop is CASSPAAAQPQHF. CDR3 coding DNA: TGTGCCAGCAGCCCCGCAGCGGCTCAGCCCCAGCATTTT. V and J are TRBV7-2 and TRBJ1-5; D ambiguous. The CDR3 has 13 residues. The germline gives CDR1 SGHTA, CDR2 FQGNSA. The V end lost 5 bases, the J end lost 6 bases, and 11 bases lay between the germline ends.

This clonotype was detected only a few times. This chain joins TRBV10-3 and TRBJ1-1, with D possibly TRBD1 on 5 matching bases. CDR3 size: 14 residues. The ends were cut back, 10 bases at V and 4 bases at J, with 19 bases in the middle. From germline, CDR1 is ENHRY and CDR2 SYGVKD. This CDR3 is CASRRGGSFTEAFF. The CDR3 DNA follows: TGTGCCAGCAGACGGGGGGGATCGTTCACTGAAGCTTTCTTT.

This rearrangement joins TRBV20-1 to TRBJ2-6, with 7 bases matching TRBD2. CDR1 and CDR2 from the germline V gene are DFQATT and SNEGSKA (reference sequence). The junction had 8 bases not matched to a gene; V was cut back by 3 bases and J by 0 bases. CDR3 length equals 17 residues. The CDR3 region has the DNA TGCAGTGCTAGTTCGGGGGGTGGGTCCTCTGGGGCCAACGTCCTGACTTTC. It yields the protein CSASSGGGSSGANVLTF.

This clonotype was observed a few times. The chain links TRBV11-1 to TRBJ2-1; tentatively, D is TRBD2 (6 bases). V gave up 4 bases and J gave up 4 bases, with 23 bases separating them. CDR3 length: 18 amino acids. CDR1 and CDR2 from the germline V gene are SGHAT and FQDESV (reference sequence). The CDR3 reads CASSSRDFRHLLYNEQFF. The CDR3 nucleotides are TGTGCCAGCAGCTCCCGGGACTTCCGGCACCTCTTATACAATGAGCAGTTCTTC.

This clonotype turned up a few times. This chain uses TRBV5-1 with TRBJ2-7; 7 bases match TRBD2. This CDR3 has 15 residues. The germline CDR1 and CDR2 sequences are SGHRS and YFSETQ. The junction had 12 bases not matched to a gene; V was cut back by 4 bases and J by 5 bases. CDR3 bases: TGCGCCAGCAGCCGGCGTGGCGGGAGCGTCAACGAGCAGTACTTC. Protein sequence: CASSRRGGSVNEQYF.